The 19 T cell receptor beta chains presented below share a single source sample, sequenced in a study of CD8+CD57+ T cells in acquired aplastic anemia. Patients selected for sequencing had displayed CD8+CD57+ cell expansion by flow cytometry. Investigators profiled TCR beta VDJ and CDR3 from genomic DNA template. TCRdb re-called the reads through MiXCR, storing one row per CDR3 protein. The sample yields about 290,000 distinct CDR3 sequences, approximately 58% seen once. Sequenced: sorted CD4+, CD8+, or CD8+CD57+ T cells (not recorded which) from PBMCs. The receptor set was obtained from a human donor with aplastic anemia.

This clonotype appeared a few times. Mismatch with germline at one junction end may stem from a read error. The J gene is TRBJ2-7, the V gene TRBV9; 10 nucleotides align to TRBD2. This CDR3 has 15 residues. Germline V lookup: CDR1 SGDLS, CDR2 YYNGEE. The CDR3 region is CASSASKAGGPEQYF. The CDR3 coding sequence is TGCGCCAGCAGTGCTTCGAAAGCGGGAGGGCCGGAACAGTACTTC.

There are many counts of this clonotype. The chain joins TRBV5-8 to TRBJ2-7, with D perhaps matching TRBD1 or TRBD2 (5 bases each). V gave up 5 bases and J gave up 4 bases, with 22 bases separating them. Per the germline V gene, CDR1 is SGHTS and CDR2 is YDEGEE. The CDR3 is 16 residues long. The CDR3 DNA sequence: TGTGCCAGCAGTTCAAAAGGGGCGCGAGGGTTTTACGAGCAGTACTTC. Its translation is CASSSKGARGFYEQYF.

The V call is TRBV19, the J call TRBJ2-1; 13 nucleotides agree with TRBD2. The germline V gene encodes CDR1 LNHDA and CDR2 SQIVND (reference sequence). V lost 9 bases and J lost 5; bases outside the gene matches: 13. This CDR3 has 17 amino acids. CDR3 coding DNA: TGTGCCAGCACTCTGGGACCGGGACTAGCGGGAAACAATGAGCAGTTCTTC. It specifies CASTLGPGLAGNNEQFF.

The chain carries TRBV11-3 and TRBJ2-5; 7 bases agree with TRBD2. The CDR3 extends over 16 amino acids. V shed 1 base, J shed 1 base, and the junction held 6 bases outside the gene matches. Germline V gene data show CDR1 as SGHNT and CDR2 as YENEEA. The CDR3 DNA follows: TGTGCCAGCAGCTTAGCTAGCGGTTCCCTCCAAGAGACCCAGTACTTC. Translated, it gives CASSLASGSLQETQYF.

The chain uses TRBV7-2 and TRBJ1-1; TRBD1 agrees at 8 bases. V gave up 5 bases and J gave up 2 bases; unmatched junction bases: 10. The CDR3 is made up of 16 amino acids. CDR1 and CDR2 (germline): SGHTA, FQGNSA. CDR3 sequence reads: CASSGPGQGSNTEAFF. The DNA for the CDR3 is TGTGCCAGCAGCGGCCCCGGACAGGGAAGTAACACTGAAGCTTTCTTT.

At least ten counts were recorded for this clonotype. The V call is TRBV2, the J call TRBJ2-5; 11 bases match TRBD2. Germline loops: CDR1 SNHLY, CDR2 FYNNEI. The V segment lost 4 bases and the J segment 1 base; nucleotides outside the gene matches: 8. CDR3 length equals 17 residues. The CDR3 nucleotides read TGTGCCAGCAGTGTCGTTAGCGGGAGGGCCCCCCAAGAGACCCAGTACTTC. It yields the protein CASSVVSGRAPQETQYF.

V usage is TRBV7-9 and J usage is TRBJ2-7; no firm D call. This CDR3 is built from 13 residues. Germline V gives CDR1 SEHNR, CDR2 FQNEAQ (reference sequence). V shed 5 bases and J shed 5 bases, with 13 bases lying between them. The CDR3 reads CASSPPLTDEQYF. CDR3 coding DNA: TGTGCCAGCAGCCCACCATTAACCGACGAGCAGTACTTC.

This clonotype has a count of ten or more. The J gene is TRBJ2-7, the V gene TRBV5-1, with D perhaps TRBD2 (5 bases). The CDR3 consists of 16 residues. Germline CDR1 SGHRS, CDR2 YFSETQ. Between the trimmed V and J ends, which lost 0 bases and 4 bases, there was a span of 17 bases. The CDR3 sequence: CASSLGWSRELYEQYF. The DNA for the CDR3 is TGCGCCAGCAGCTTGGGATGGAGTCGGGAATTATACGAGCAGTACTTC.

In this sample, this clonotype turned up many times. The J gene is TRBJ1-3, the V gene TRBV5-1; D is undetermined. Trimming left V 0 bases short and J 4 bases short, with 11 bases between. CDR1 is SGHRS and CDR2 is YFSETQ in the germline V gene. This CDR3 has 15 residues. Here the CDR3 reads CASSLAGVSGNTIYF. The CDR3 nucleotides are TGCGCCAGCAGCTTGGCCGGGGTTTCCGGAAACACCATATATTTT.

This clonotype was detected ten times or more. The chain uses TRBV6-6 and TRBJ1-1, with D possibly TRBD1 on 5 matching bases. The CDR3 has 14 amino acids. With 0 bases removed from V and 6 bases from J, the gap between germline ends came to 11 bases. From germline, CDR1 is MNHNY and CDR2 SVGAGI (reference sequence). CDR3 amino acids: CASSYSGGGAEAFF. CDR3 bases: TGTGCCAGCAGTTACTCGGGTGGGGGAGCTGAAGCTTTCTTT.

This clonotype was detected ten times or more. V and J are TRBV6-2 or TRBV6-3 and TRBJ1-5; D gene uncertain. V was clipped by 5 bases and J by 8 bases, with 13 bases between them. The CDR3 totals 13 residues. Germline values: CDR1 MNHEY, CDR2 SVGEGT. The CDR3 DNA sequence: TGTGCCAGCAGTCAACAGCATTTCAAGCCCCAGCATTTT. Translation gives CASSQQHFKPQHF.

This clonotype was counted only a few times. A single base separates this from a much larger clone, so it may be a read error. The chain is built from TRBV5-1 and TRBJ2-3; 7 bases align to TRBD2. Germline V CDR1 and CDR2: SGHRS, YFSETQ. This CDR3 region has 16 residues. CDR3 loop: CASSSGTTTSTGTQYF. Written as DNA, the CDR3 is TGCGCCAGCAGCTCCGGGACTACAACTAGCACAGGTACGCAGTATTTT.

This clonotype was seen many times. The chain has TRBV5-1 and TRBJ2-1, with TRBD2 as a possible D gene (5 bases). CDR1 is SGHRS, CDR2 YFSETQ, per germline. Deletions cut 0 bases from V and 9 bases from J, with 7 bases between. The CDR3 is 12 residues long. The CDR3 nucleotides are TGCGCCAGCAGCTTGGCGGGGTCTGAGCAGTTCTTC. It encodes CASSLAGSEQFF.

V and J are TRBV9 and TRBJ1-1; D remains unclear. Deletions cut 5 bases from V and 5 bases from J, with 7 bases between. The germline V gene has CDR1 SGDLS and CDR2 YYNGEE. The CDR3 length is 11 residues. CDR3: CASRPGTEAFF. The CDR3, as DNA: TGTGCCAGCAGGCCCGGGACTGAAGCTTTCTTT.

This clonotype was recorded once. Just one base apart from a much larger clone, this may be a read error. V and J are TRBV3-1 and TRBJ2-3; either TRBD1 or TRBD2 may fit D (6 bases each). Germline CDR1 and CDR2: LGHDT and YNNKEL (reference sequence). The CDR3 has 16 residues. CDR3 sequence: CASSQVGGGWTDAQYF. CDR3 in DNA: TGTGCCAGCAGCCAAGTCGGGGGCGGCTGGACAGATGCGCAGTATTTT.

DNA for the CDR3: TGTGCCAGCAGACGTAGGCAGGTGTTCAATCAGCCCCAGCATTTT. Protein: CASRRRQVFNQPQHF. The gene calls are TRBV2 and TRBJ1-5; D unresolved. Germline V CDR1 and CDR2: SNHLY, FYNNEI. The CDR3 is made up of 15 amino acids. Trimming took off 6 bases at V and 3 bases at J, with 15 bases between the two ends.

Concerning this clonotype: One base away lies a much larger clone, so this may be a sequencing read error. The genes are TRBV10-2 and TRBJ2-7, with no clear D. Germline values: CDR1 WSHSY, CDR2 SAAADI. This CDR3 is built from 12 residues. The CDR3 nucleotides read TGCGCCGGCAGGCAACAGATTTACGAGCAGTACTTC. Amino acid sequence: CAGRQQIYEQYF.

The chain employs TRBV12-3 or TRBV12-4 and TRBJ1-2; D possibly corresponds to TRBD1 (5 bases). The CDR3 contains 13 residues. V was cut by 4 bases and J by 4 bases, with 10 bases left in between. CDR3 coding DNA: TGTGCCAGCAGTTACGGCGGGACCTATGGCTACACCTTC. It specifies CASSYGGTYGYTF.

This chain uses TRBV24-1 with TRBJ2-3; D assignment may be TRBD1 or TRBD2 (5 bases each). The CDR3 has 13 residues. The germline V gene encodes CDR1 KGHDR and CDR2 SFDVKD. Trimming stripped 12 bases from V and 2 bases from J, with 14 bases between. CDR3 sequence: CAVRGSLTDTQYF. The CDR3 nucleotides are TGTGCCGTCCGGGGCAGCCTCACAGATACGCAGTATTTT.